This T cell receptor beta chain was identified during a study of blood T cells in healthy people across ages. A second PCR of roughly 7 to 11 cycles used a sample-barcoded 5' primer and a J-beta primer mix. MiXCR, run by TCRdb on the 5' RACE reads, gives a single entry per CDR3 protein. The sample records about 1.5 million distinct CDR3 sequences, 35% to 45% being singletons. This CDR3 spans 14 amino acids. CDR1 is MNHEY and CDR2 is SMNVEV in the germline V gene (reference sequence). The germline V and J ends were trimmed by 6 bases and 5 bases, with 15 bases remaining between them. Those donating, healthy Caucasian individuals from Russia, were aged about 6 to 100.

The chain couples TRBV27 to TRBJ2-3; D may be TRBD1 (6 bases). The sample was blood. The receptor was isolated from a woman aged 18-29 years in good health. CDR3 sequence: CASRKTGFRDTQYF. In DNA, the CDR3 is TGTGCCAGCAGGAAAACAGGGTTCAGAGATACGCAGTATTTT.